These 10 T cell receptor beta chains share one sample of origin, sequenced in a study of pediatric ulcerative colitis. Method: immunoSEQ multiplex PCR; TCRdb's copy keeps in-frame clones and lacks some. The sample records under 70,000 clones, about 87% being singletons. Sequencing was performed on blood. The receptors come from a boy aged 10-17 years who was a control in a study of pediatric ulcerative colitis.

The V and J genes are TRBV5-1 and TRBJ2-5; no clear D. Trimming left V 2 bases short and J 5 bases short, with 10 bases between. Germline CDR1 is SGHRS and CDR2 is YFSETQ. The CDR3 is 13 residues long. For the CDR3, the DNA is TGCGCCAGCAGCTTTTCCGGTGGGGAGACCCAGTACTTC. It is translated as CASSFSGGETQYF. Complete variable domain (other parts from reference TRBV5-1 and TRBJ2-5): KAGVTQTPRYLIKTRGQQVTLSCSPISGHRSVSWYQQTPGQGLQFLFEYFSETQRNKGNFPGRFSGRQFSNSRSEMNVSTLELGDSALYLCASSFSGGETQYFGPGTRLLVL.

The chain links TRBV9 to TRBJ2-1; 7 positions match TRBD2. After removal of 0 bases from V and 5 bases from J, the junction contained 5 bases not matched to a gene. The length of the CDR3 is 15 residues. In germline, CDR1 is SGDLS, CDR2 YYNGEE. DNA of the CDR3: TGTGCCAGCAGCGTAGGGGAGCGGGGACACAATGAGCAGTTCTTC. Residues: CASSVGERGHNEQFF.

V and J are TRBV9 and TRBJ2-7; 9 nucleotides agree with TRBD2. Germline values: CDR1 SGDLS, CDR2 YYNGEE. The ends lost 4 bases at V and 6 bases at J; junction bases unmatched: 2. The CDR3 runs 12 residues. The CDR3 DNA is TGTGCCAGCAGCAGTAGCGGGAGCGAGCAGTACTTC. It encodes CASSSSGSEQYF.

The chain recombines TRBV7-6 with TRBJ2-7, with D perhaps matching TRBD1 (5 bases). CDR3 size: 12 residues. Trimming removed 4 bases at V and 4 bases at J, with 8 bases between. The germline gives CDR1 SGHVS, CDR2 FNYEAQ. The CDR3 reads CASSSTGYEQYF. The CDR3 region has the DNA TGTGCCAGCAGCTCAACAGGATACGAGCAGTACTTC.

This chain uses TRBV4-1 with TRBJ2-5; D perhaps matches TRBD1 (5 bases). Per the germline V gene, CDR1 is MGHRA and CDR2 is YSYEKL. This CDR3 spans 15 amino acids. Deletions cut 2 bases from V and 4 bases from J, with 14 bases between. CDR3 residues: CASSQMSQGGETQYF. The CDR3, as DNA: TGCGCCAGCAGCCAAATGAGTCAGGGTGGAGAGACCCAGTACTTC.

The CDR3 loop reads CASSLLGVSGNTIYF. The CDR3 DNA reads as TGTGCCAGCAGCTTACTGGGGGTTTCGGGAAACACCATATATTTT. The chain employs TRBV7-6 and TRBJ1-3; tentative D call: TRBD1 (5 bases). Germline V gene lookup returns CDR1 SGHVS and CDR2 FNYEAQ. The CDR3 length is 15 residues. Trimming removed 2 bases at V and 4 bases at J, with 12 bases between.

The genes are TRBV23-1 and TRBJ2-7; D is perhaps TRBD1 (5 bases). TRBV23-1 is an ORF; its function is uncertain. CDR3 length equals 19 residues. Trimming took 9 bases from V and 2 from J, leaving 32 bases between them. CDR3 in DNA: TGCGCCAGGAAACTATCCAGCAGTCACCACACGGTGACAGCCTACGAGCAGTACTTC. This gives the protein CARKLSSSHHTVTAYEQYF.

This sequence joins TRBV28 and TRBJ1-2, with D tentatively TRBD1 (6 bases). The CDR3 sequence is 14 residues long. Germline-derived CDR1 and CDR2 are MDHEN and SYDVKM. V dropped 4 bases and J dropped 7 bases, with 16 bases sitting between them. The CDR3 DNA reads as TGTGCCAGCAGTTCACTACAGGGTCGACTTGGCTACACCTTC. Translated: CASSSLQGRLGYTF.

The chain couples TRBV5-1 to TRBJ2-1; D is unclear. The V gene lost 1 base and the J gene lost 0 bases, with 5 bases spanning the gap. Germline loops: CDR1 SGHRS, CDR2 YFSETQ. The CDR3 consists of 14 residues. The CDR3 loop is CASSLKSSYNEQFF. CDR3 DNA: TGCGCCAGCAGCTTGAAAAGCTCCTACAATGAGCAGTTCTTC.

J is TRBJ2-1 and V is TRBV10-1; TRBD2 agrees at 8 bases. Germline loops: CDR1 WNHNN, CDR2 SYGVQD (reference sequence). This CDR3 has 17 amino acids. The junction had 13 bases not matched to a gene; V was cut back by 9 bases and J by 0 bases. CDR3 sequence reads: CASTPGGEISSYNEQFF. The CDR3 DNA reads TGCGCCAGTACACCGGGAGGGGAAATCAGCTCCTACAATGAGCAGTTCTTC.